This section outlines one T cell receptor beta chain sequence together with its context. Its recognized antigen is unknown. No base qualities exist here, and no much larger clone lies one base off it. This specimen comes from a study of blood T cell dynamics during melanoma immunotherapy (dated by TCRdb to 2020 to 2021). The study in broad terms: Patients had metastatic melanoma and received first-line pembrolizumab or nivolumab plus ipilimumab as standard of care in the United Kingdom. Peripheral T cell receptor repertoires of metastatic melanoma patients were profiled before and after one cycle of checkpoint inhibitor therapy to find early correlates of response. A training cohort was formed from consecutive patients, and a further independent group of patients from the same centre was pooled into an external validation set. Overall study outcomes, separate from this receptor: Patients who later achieved disease control showed a bifurcated PBMC repertoire reorganization at W3, with increased clonality or increased diversity, unlike progressors. The relatively small sample size was acknowledged as potentially limiting generalization of the results. Whether the T cell clones behind the repertoire changes were melanoma-specific or instead reflected general immune activation was something the study could not determine.

Explained via the paper, the time point label denotes: week 3, after first cycle of checkpoint inhibitor. Blood samples were taken at two points: before treatment (T0) and at week 3 (W3), which came after the first cycle of checkpoint blockade. Except for a couple of patients with rapid clinical progression, response was assessed 12 weeks after the first infusion by RECIST 1.1; disease control meant complete response, partial response or stable disease. Patients were not eligible if they had prior systemic cancer treatment, concomitant immunosuppressant therapy or synchronous other active malignancies. Both bulk PBMC and plasma cell-free DNA were sequenced for TCR beta so that circulating cells and T cell turnover could be tracked. PBMC were isolated from blood with Lymphoprep and SepMate tubes, followed by red cell lysis. QIAamp DNA Blood Mini kits were used to extract DNA from PBMC and sorted T cell subsets.

Every bulk PBMC sample was loaded with the same fixed amount of roughly 360 ng of DNA. The immunoSEQ TCRb Assay kit was used according to manufacturer instructions to amplify TCR beta CDR3 sequences from genomic DNA. The KAPA Library Quantification Kit for Illumina platforms was used to quantify pooled libraries by qPCR. Sequencing of the pooled libraries was done on an Illumina NextSeq 500, with clustering at roughly 0.55-1.1 pM. The authors' pipeline ran thus. The TCR data were analyzed using immunoSEQ ANALYZER and the R LymphoSeq package. A rearrangement efficiency score was calculated as productive divided by the sum of productive and non-productive CDR3 sequences. Within each patient, timepoints were compared pairwise for clonality, measured with the Gini coefficient, and for diversity, measured with the Renyi index at alpha=1. In LymphoSeq, clonal relatedness was computed using an edit distance of 3, and repertoire similarity was computed using the Bhattacharyya coefficient. To classify response, a linear discriminant analysis based on week-3 changes in clonality and diversity was built with the R MASS and caret packages. As stored in TCRdb, this immuneACCESS dataset retains in-frame rearrangements with V and J assigned. A fraction of the clones does not appear; measured against another copy, unresolved V genes explain less than half of the discrepancy, and the remainder lacks a known reason. From that table come the V and J calls and clone size; the DNA was used to work out D and trimming. For this sample the table gives 13,000 to 15,000 clones, of which about 83% were detected only once. The top ten constitute about 8% of the sample.

CDR1 and CDR2 are read off the germline V gene (reference sequence) as LNHDA and SQIVND. Counted from cysteine to phenylalanine, this CDR3 has 15 amino acids. The DNA shown is the 45-base CDR3, in frame from base 1. V trim: 3 bases; J trim: 5 bases; unmatched bases: 9. The sequence was collected from a human donor with melanoma. Material: blood, obtained from a patient treated with checkpoint blockade. Here the chain combines TRBV19 and TRBJ2-7, with 8 bases in between that match TRBD2. The nucleotides read TGTGCCAGTAGTATCCTCAGCGGGAGCGCCAACGAGCAGTACTTC. This gives the protein CASSILSGSANEQYF.